This TCR beta chain was recorded in a study of blood T cell repertoires in COVID-19. Study information: The cDNA or gDNA used as material had been derived from T cells, B-cell-depleted T cells, or PBMCs.

Participants were placed into cohorts based on the clinical history they reported. The CDR3 spans 16 residues. Trimming cost V 1 base and J 1 base; bases outside gene matches: 3. The germline V gene encodes CDR1 SEHNR and CDR2 FQNEAQ (reference sequence). In the original processing: Reference gene primer amplification in the assay estimated nucleated cell counts. Only in-frame clones appear in the TCRdb table, and some are missing; sequencing was by immunoSEQ multiplex PCR. V and J calls and clone size follow that table, whereas D and trimming were derived from the DNA. Of about 270,000 clones detected, 70% to 90% appear once; the ten largest clones hold over 3.5%.

The specimen was PBMCs or T cells enriched from blood (not recorded which). The origin of this receptor is a woman in her twenties or thirties with acute COVID-19. V gene TRBV7-9 combines with J gene TRBJ2-7; 11 bases fit TRBD2. CDR3 sequence reads: CASSLEGLAASYEQYF. CDR3 in DNA: TGTGCCAGCAGCTTAGAGGGACTAGCGGCTTCCTACGAGCAGTACTTC. Full variable domain (missing parts from reference TRBV7-9 and TRBJ2-7): DTGVSQNPRHKITKRGQNVTFRCDPISEHNRLYWYRQTLGQGPEFLTYFQNEAQLEKSRLLSDRFSAERPKGSFSTLEIQRTEQGDSAMYLCASSLEGLAASYEQYFGPGTRLTVT.